This T cell receptor beta chain was captured in a study of OX40 agonist ivuxolimab in advanced cancers. Turning to the study itself: Hepatocellular carcinoma, melanoma, renal cell or head and neck cancer was diagnosed in the dose-escalation patients. Study outcomes and limitations: The authors did not determine the antigen specificity of the expanded peripheral T cells. Clonal expansion was among the lowest in partial responders at 0.1-3.0 mg/kg, especially CD8+.

TCRdb's copy holds only in-frame clones and misses some; the assay was immunoSEQ multiplex PCR. The sample includes approximately 46,000 clones, more than 70% of them seen just once. V dropped 5 bases and J dropped 8; count of bases not matched to a gene: 5. CDR3 length: 13 amino acids. Germline-derived CDR1 and CDR2 are MRHNA and SNTAGT. Notes on this clone: Its specificity is unknown. Other DNA sequences within the sample encode an identical CDR3.

Source: CD4+ or CD8+ T cells sorted from blood, taken in a trial of the OX40 agonist ivuxolimab. The rearrangement links TRBV6-4 to TRBJ2-2, with 7 bases lining up with TRBD1. This receptor was taken from an adult with an advanced solid tumor such as melanoma, head and neck, liver or kidney cancer. In DNA form, the CDR3 reads TGTGCCAGCAGTTCCACAGGGGATGGGGAGCTGTTTTTT. Translating it yields CASSSTGDGELFF.